This TCR beta chain is drawn from a study of T cell repertoires in cytomegalovirus infection. The study's findings and limits: HLA-C-restricted CMV clonotypes gave the most frequent clonotype in two of eight donors.

Germline CDR1 and CDR2: SGHAT and FQNNGV. V dropped 5 bases and J dropped 2 bases, with 21 bases sitting between them. The CDR3 spans 17 residues. This clonotype came up a few times. Its cognate antigen is unknown. A single record per CDR3 protein comes from TCRdb applying MiXCR to the reads. The table shows 650,000 to 900,000 distinct CDR3 sequences, with about 30% occurring only once. This TCR derives from a human donor in good health (CMV status not recorded). Some clones in this sample may be carry-over from other donors' samples. The sequencing used cultured CD8+ T cells from PBMCs, collected from culture after CMV antigen stimulation. This chain joins TRBV11-2 and TRBJ2-5; D unclear. The CDR3 spells CASSTGSVNLLQETQYF. The CDR3 DNA reads TGTGCCAGCAGCACCGGGTCAGTAAATCTTTTGCAAGAGACCCAGTACTTC.